This is a list of T cell receptor beta chains from one sample in a study of beta chain features in type 1 diabetes. Assay: immunoSEQ multiplex PCR; the TCRdb copy retains only in-frame clones and omits some. The sample has 500,000 to 700,000 clones, roughly 15% seen once. Material: naive CD4+ T cells from blood. These receptor sequences come from a man aged 18-30 years in good health. The CDR3 runs from the conserved cysteine through the conserved F or W.

TRBV4-3	CASSQGTGDGYTF
TRBV9	CASSVAPTGGYGYTF
TRBV29-1	CSAATGTGAYNEQFF
TRBV19	CASMRTGTSGANVLTF
TRBV4-3	CASSQKGEAFF
TRBV9	CASSEELAGNTIYF
TRBV9	CASSSELKGAKNIQYF
TRBV30	CAWSSTGVSEQYF
TRBV20-1	CSATYGDTQYF
TRBV5-4	CASSLVGDNYGYTF
TRBV19	CASSKREKSYEQYF
TRBV28	CASMGEGQGNSVTGELFF
TRBV5-1	CASSLGQGATNEKLFF
TRBV5-1	CASSLEASGRAASYNEQFF
TRBV25-1	CASSELNPADNEQFF
TRBV5-1	CASSLRQGVVRVLTF
TRBV30	CAWSRPASGNTIYF
TRBV4-3	CASSQDLAYVGGYTF
TRBV10-3	CAISSTGTSTDTQYF
TRBV19	CASSIRGQAYTEAFF
TRBV7-2	CASTFQGADQETQYF
TRBV28	CASSLVRTNYEQYF